These 24 T cell receptor delta chains were all obtained from the same sample, sequenced in a study of Vδ1+ human thymocytes. Extracted RNA was reverse transcribed into cDNA. CDR3 amplicons came from multiplex PCR with pooled V-gene forward and constant-region reverse primers. TCRdb redid clone calling on the multiplex PCR reads using CATT. The sample has about 75,000 delta-chain clones, more than 30% seen once. Overall study results and limits: Thymic TRG and TRD repertoires appeared highly polyclonal.

These receptors have no known antigen. Sequenced input: Vdelta1+ gamma-delta thymocytes from the thymus. Subset specified: FACS-sorted CD3+ TCRalphabeta- TCRVdelta1+ TCRVdelta2- thymocytes. The receptors shown here come from a boy under two years old who had congenital heart surgery.

The chain has TRDV1 and TRDJ1, with 11 bases identical to TRDD3. From germline, CDR1 is TSWWSYY and CDR2 QGS. There are 19 residues in the CDR3. Trimming at V came to 1 base and at J to 0 bases, leaving 10 bases not matched to a gene. CDR3 coding DNA: TGTGCTCTTGGGGAACCCTCTTTAAACTGGGGGATATACACCGATAAACTCATCTTT. Translating gives CALGEPSLNWGIYTDKLIF.

The chain joins TRDV1 to TRDJ1, with 9 bases aligning to TRDD3. Germline trimming cut 2 bases from V and 0 bases from J; bases unmatched to any gene: 7. Germline V gives CDR1 TSWWSYY, CDR2 QGS. This CDR3 region has 17 residues. The CDR3 loop is CALGESGGYPNTDKLIF. CDR3 nucleotide sequence: TGTGCTCTTGGGGAATCCGGGGGATACCCTAACACCGATAAACTCATCTTT.

Concerning this clone: One junction end disagrees with the germline gene, perhaps due to a read error. This chain uses TRDV1 with TRDJ1; TRDD3 agrees at 7 bases. Germline V gives CDR1 TSWWSYY, CDR2 QGS. The CDR3 runs 16 residues. DNA of the CDR3: TGTGCTCTTTTATTGGTGGGATACCTGTACACCGATAAACTCATCTTC. It encodes CALLLVGYLYTDKLIF.

V is TRDV1 and J is TRDJ1, with TRDD3 identical over 10 bases. Germline assignment: CDR1 TSWWSYY and CDR2 QGS. The CDR3 totals 23 residues. The J segment lost 0 bases and the V segment lost 2 bases, leaving 24 bases of the junction unmatched. CDR3 nucleotides: TGTGCTCTTGGGGAATTGGTCGCTCCCTTAAGAGTGGGGGATACTTCGTACACCGATAAACTCATCTTT. Translating gives CALGELVAPLRVGDTSYTDKLIF.

V and J are TRDV2 and TRDJ2; D is possibly TRDD3 (6 bases). The CDR3 is made up of 18 amino acids. CDR1 is GEAIGNYY and CDR2 is EKD in the germline V gene. Trimming took off 5 bases at V and 6 bases at J, with 27 bases between the two ends. CDR3: CACGLPGRGESRAAQLFF. Here the CDR3 DNA reads TGTGCCTGTGGCCTCCCCGGTAGGGGGGAGTCTCGGGCAGCACAACTCTTCTTT.

As concerns this clone: The sample holds other DNA sequences that translate to the same CDR3. The chain has TRDV2 and TRDJ1; D is perhaps TRDD3 (6 bases). V was clipped by 9 bases and J by 0 bases, with 16 bases between them. CDR1 is GEAIGNYY and CDR2 is EKD in the germline V gene. The CDR3 spans 14 residues. The CDR3 coding sequence is TGTGCCACAGGCCTGGGGACCCACACCGATAAACTCATCTTT. The encoded protein is CATGLGTHTDKLIF.

Concerning this clone itself: The sample has other DNA sequences that encode this CDR3 too. The chain is built from TRDV1 and TRDJ1; 8 bases align to TRDD3. CDR3 length equals 18 residues. The germline V gene has CDR1 TSWWSYY and CDR2 QGS. J gave up 0 bases and V 5 bases, and 14 bases lay outside the gene matches. The CDR3: CALGKVPSGIPYTDKLIF. CDR3 bases: TGTGCTCTTGGGAAAGTACCTTCGGGGATACCCTACACCGATAAACTCATCTTT.

This rearrangement joins TRDV1 to TRDJ1, with D perhaps matching TRDD2 (5 bases). The CDR3 contains 19 residues. Looked up from germline, CDR1 is TSWWSYY and CDR2 is QGS. Trimming shortened V by 2 bases and J by 4 bases, and 26 bases separated the two germline ends. In DNA, the CDR3 is TGTGCTCTTGGGGAAAGTACCTACAGGGCCGCCTTTGGCATCGATAAACTCATCTTT. This sequence encodes CALGESTYRAAFGIDKLIF.

This chain uses TRDV1 with TRDJ1; 8 nucleotides align to TRDD3. Germline loops: CDR1 TSWWSYY, CDR2 QGS. The V and J ends lost 4 bases and 11 bases, in that order; junction bases with no gene match: 24. The length of the CDR3 is 18 residues. The CDR3 here is CALGASWPSQGYWGGLIF. Here the CDR3 DNA reads TGTGCTCTTGGGGCATCTTGGCCTTCCCAAGGGTACTGGGGGGGCCTCATCTTT.

The J gene is TRDJ1, the V gene TRDV1; tentative D call: TRDD3 (5 bases). V lost 0 bases and J lost 0, with 17 bases in between. In germline, CDR1 is TSWWSYY, CDR2 QGS. This CDR3 contains 18 residues. The CDR3 is CALGELSVLGGHTDKLIF. The CDR3 coding sequence is TGTGCTCTTGGGGAACTTTCAGTCCTCGGGGGTCACACCGATAAACTCATCTTT.

The gene calls are TRDV1 and TRDJ1; TRDD3 matches 9 bases. With V trimmed by 1 base and J by 2 bases, 20 bases remained unmatched. The CDR3 sequence is 21 residues long. Per the germline V gene, CDR1 is TSWWSYY and CDR2 is QGS. Here the CDR3 DNA reads TGTGCTCTTGGGGAACCCCCTAAACCCCAGGTCTGGGGGATTTCAACCGATAAACTCATCTTT. It specifies CALGEPPKPQVWGISTDKLIF.

The chain recombines TRDV1 with TRDJ1; TRDD3 agrees at 7 bases. Losses at the gene ends were 3 bases for V and 0 bases for J; bases not matched to a gene: 16. This CDR3 is 19 amino acids long. CDR1 and CDR2 (germline): TSWWSYY, QGS. The DNA for the CDR3 is TGTGCTCTTGGGGACCCCATCGGGGGATTAGGGTTATACACCGATAAACTCATCTTT. Translation: CALGDPIGGLGLYTDKLIF.

In this sample, this clone turned up a few times. The J gene is TRDJ2, the V gene TRDV1; 12 bases fit TRDD3. The germline V gene encodes CDR1 TSWWSYY and CDR2 QGS. J was trimmed by 4 bases and V by 0 bases; bases with no gene match: 21. CDR3 length: 23 residues. The CDR3 loop reads CALGELRHETGGYWAVGTAQLFF. DNA of the CDR3: TGTGCTCTTGGGGAACTCAGGCACGAAACTGGGGGATACTGGGCAGTAGGGACAGCACAACTCTTCTTT.

The J gene is TRDJ1, the V gene TRDV1; TRDD3 agrees at 9 bases. V shed 4 bases and J 8 bases; nucleotides not matched to a gene: 29. Germline V gives CDR1 TSWWSYY, CDR2 QGS. The CDR3 is 21 residues long. CDR3 region: CALGATQSSHYRVLGDEKLIF. CDR3 DNA sequence: TGTGCTCTTGGGGCAACCCAATCTTCCCACTACAGAGTACTGGGGGACGAAAAACTCATCTTT.

This clone has just a few counts. V and J are TRDV1 and TRDJ1, with TRDD3 matching 12 bases. V gave up 0 bases and J gave up 0 bases; unmatched junction bases: 17. From germline, CDR1 is TSWWSYY and CDR2 QGS. The CDR3 runs 22 residues. The CDR3 bases are TGTGCTCTTGGGGAACTATCCGTCCTACTGGGGGATACCGCCCTGTACACCGATAAACTCATCTTT. Amino acids: CALGELSVLLGDTALYTDKLIF.

The chain employs TRDV1 and TRDJ1; TRDD3 matches at 10 bases. Germline V gene sequence: CDR1 TSWWSYY, CDR2 QGS. V lost 4 bases and J lost 0; bases outside the gene matches: 20. The CDR3 consists of 21 residues. CDR3 protein: CALGASENPLGDNVYTDKLIF. The CDR3 DNA reads TGTGCTCTTGGGGCCAGCGAGAACCCCCTGGGGGATAATGTGTACACCGATAAACTCATCTTT.

This chain uses TRDV2 with TRDJ1; TRDD3 matches at 10 bases. The V gene's germline CDR1 is GEAIGNYY and CDR2 EKD. The V gene end was trimmed by 1 base and the J gene end by 0 bases; junction bases not matched to a gene: 10. The CDR3 is made up of 18 amino acids. The chain's CDR3 is CACDTGVSTGGYTDKLIF. CDR3 sequence (DNA): TGTGCCTGTGACACTGGTGTCTCTACTGGGGGATACACCGATAAACTCATCTTT.

The chain couples TRDV1 to TRDJ1, with TRDD3 matching over 12 bases. The CDR3 is made up of 17 amino acids. Germline V CDR1 and CDR2: TSWWSYY, QGS. Trimming at V came to 1 base and at J to 8 bases, leaving 11 bases not matched to a gene. In DNA, the CDR3 is TGTGCTCTTGGGGAACATTGCCTACTCTGGGGGATACGGAAACTCATCTTT. This sequence encodes CALGEHCLLWGIRKLIF.

This chain joins TRDV2 and TRDJ1, with D perhaps matching TRDD3 (6 bases). With 5 bases removed from V and 2 bases from J, the gap between germline ends came to 32 bases. This CDR3 spans 20 amino acids. Per germline, CDR1 GEAIGNYY and CDR2 EKD. CDR3 loop: CACAIANLYLGISETDKLIF. In DNA form, the CDR3 reads TGTGCCTGTGCCATCGCAAACTTGTACTTGGGGATCAGTGAAACCGATAAACTCATCTTT.

The rearrangement joins TRDV1 to TRDJ1; 7 bases line up with TRDD3. The CDR3 contains 18 residues. V lost 4 bases to trimming and J lost 8 bases; unmatched junction nucleotides: 22. CDR1 and CDR2 (germline): TSWWSYY, QGS. The CDR3 region is CALGGPSNLLGPLGKLIF. As DNA, the CDR3 is TGTGCTCTTGGGGGGCCTTCTAATTTACTGGGGCCCCTGGGGAAACTCATCTTT.

As regards this clone: This CDR3 is also generated by other DNA sequences in the sample. The rearrangement links TRDV1 to TRDJ1; unclear D gene. This CDR3 contains 16 residues. Germline values: CDR1 TSWWSYY, CDR2 QGS. Trimming left V 0 bases short and J 0 bases short, with 11 bases between. The CDR3 sequence is CALGELRPPYTDKLIF. The CDR3 DNA reads TGTGCTCTTGGGGAACTGCGCCCCCCTTACACCGATAAACTCATCTTT.

The chain joins TRDV1 to TRDJ1; 13 positions match TRDD3. CDR3 length: 23 residues. The V and J ends lost 2 bases and 1 base, in that order; junction bases with no gene match: 22. CDR1 TSWWSYY and CDR2 QGS come from the germline V gene. In DNA, the CDR3 is TGTGCTCTTGGGGAATCTGGAATTCCCCACCGATACTGGGGGATACGATCCACCGATAAACTCATCTTT. As protein: CALGESGIPHRYWGIRSTDKLIF.

The rearrangement joins TRDV1 to TRDJ1; 12 bases agree with TRDD3. CDR3 length: 22 amino acids. Germline lookup yields CDR1 TSWWSYY and CDR2 QGS. Trimming at V came to 4 bases and at J to 3 bases, leaving 24 bases not matched to a gene. The DNA for the CDR3 is TGTGCTCTTGGGGTCCCTTTCCTACCGCGGATCTGGGGGATACGGGTAGCCGATAAACTCATCTTT. It yields the protein CALGVPFLPRIWGIRVADKLIF.

A few counts support this clone. V gene TRDV1 combines with J gene TRDJ1; 7 bases match TRDD2. Trimming removed 4 bases from V and 0 bases from J; junction bases left unmatched: 14. The CDR3 is 18 residues long. Germline V gene lookup returns CDR1 TSWWSYY and CDR2 QGS. CDR3: CALGVGSYLEGNTDKLIF. CDR3 DNA sequence: TGTGCTCTTGGGGTAGGTTCCTACCTCGAGGGTAACACCGATAAACTCATCTTT.